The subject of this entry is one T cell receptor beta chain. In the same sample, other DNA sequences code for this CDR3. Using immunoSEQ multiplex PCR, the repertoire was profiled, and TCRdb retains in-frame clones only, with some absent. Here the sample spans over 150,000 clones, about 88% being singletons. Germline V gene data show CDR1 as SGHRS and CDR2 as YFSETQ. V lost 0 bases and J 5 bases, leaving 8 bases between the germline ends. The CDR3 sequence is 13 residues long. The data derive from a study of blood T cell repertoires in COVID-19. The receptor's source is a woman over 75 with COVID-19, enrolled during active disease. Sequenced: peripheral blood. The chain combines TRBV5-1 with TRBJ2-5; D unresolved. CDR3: CASSLDLQETQYF. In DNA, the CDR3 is TGCGCCAGCAGCTTGGATTTACAGGAGACCCAGTACTTC.